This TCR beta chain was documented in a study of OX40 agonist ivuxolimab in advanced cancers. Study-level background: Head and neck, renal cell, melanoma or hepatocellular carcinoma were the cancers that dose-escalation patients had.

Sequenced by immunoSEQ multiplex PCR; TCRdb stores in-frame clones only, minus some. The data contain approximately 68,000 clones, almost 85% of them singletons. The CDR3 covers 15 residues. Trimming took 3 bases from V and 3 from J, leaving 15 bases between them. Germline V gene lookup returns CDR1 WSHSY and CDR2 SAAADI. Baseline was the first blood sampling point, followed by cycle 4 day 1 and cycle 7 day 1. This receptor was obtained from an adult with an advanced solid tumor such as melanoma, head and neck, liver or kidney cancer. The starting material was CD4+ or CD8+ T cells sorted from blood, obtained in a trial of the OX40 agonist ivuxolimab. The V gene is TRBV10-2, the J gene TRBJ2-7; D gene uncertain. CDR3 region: CASSDRFPNVYEQYF. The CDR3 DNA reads TGCGCCAGCAGTGACAGATTTCCTAATGTCTACGAGCAGTACTTC.